The clone carrying this T cell receptor beta chain was seen once. The target antigen is unknown. Patients showing uncontrolled infection, other autoimmune disease, pregnancy or lactation were ineligible. Regions amplified from RNA transcripts were the TCR beta CDR3 regions. HTBI primers were used for first-round RT-PCR of the TCR CDR3. TCRdb processed the multiplex PCR reads anew with MiXCR; each CDR3 protein has one entry. The table records 600,000 to 700,000 distinct CDR3 sequences, roughly 45% of them present only once. The data derive from a study of T cells in Graves' hyperthyroidism and ophthalmopathy. The study, taken as a whole, reports: Blood shared most expanded thyroid clonotypes above 0.001.

Sequencing used peripheral blood or thyroid tissue (not recorded which). The sequence was collected from an adult man with Graves' disease, either hyperthyroidism or ophthalmopathy (not recorded which).

The CDR3, as DNA: TGTGCCAGCAGATCCGCCCGGGGGAAGTTCATGACCACTGAAGCTTTCTTT. Its protein product is CASRSARGKFMTTEAFF. The genes are TRBV7-9 and TRBJ1-1; D is possibly TRBD1 (5 bases). The CDR3 length is 17 residues. Germline CDR1 SEHNR, CDR2 FQNEAQ (reference sequence). V was trimmed by 6 bases and J by 4 bases, leaving 24 bases between them.